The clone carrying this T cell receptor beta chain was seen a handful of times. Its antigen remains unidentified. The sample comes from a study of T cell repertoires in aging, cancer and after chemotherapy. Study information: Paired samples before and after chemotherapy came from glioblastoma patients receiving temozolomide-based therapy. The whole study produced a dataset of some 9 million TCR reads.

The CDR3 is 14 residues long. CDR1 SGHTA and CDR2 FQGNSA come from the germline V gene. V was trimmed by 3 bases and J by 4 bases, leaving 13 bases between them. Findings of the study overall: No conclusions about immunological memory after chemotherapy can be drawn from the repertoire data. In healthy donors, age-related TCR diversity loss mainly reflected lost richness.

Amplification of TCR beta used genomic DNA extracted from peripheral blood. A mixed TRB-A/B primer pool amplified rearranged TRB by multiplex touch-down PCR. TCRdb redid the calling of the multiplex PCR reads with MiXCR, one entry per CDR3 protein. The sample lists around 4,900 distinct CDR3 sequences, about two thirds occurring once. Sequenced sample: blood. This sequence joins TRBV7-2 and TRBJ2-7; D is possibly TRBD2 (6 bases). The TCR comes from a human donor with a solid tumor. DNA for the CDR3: TGTGCCAGCAGCTTGGATTCTGCGGGGTACGAGCAGTACTTC. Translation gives CASSLDSAGYEQYF.